This paragraph covers one T cell receptor (beta chain) sequence. The antigen remains unidentified. Each subset's genomic DNA was split evenly across several immunoSEQ plates. Clones were read by immunoSEQ multiplex PCR, and TCRdb kept only the in-frame ones, dropping some. Among about 2 million clones listed, about 95% were seen once. CDR3 length equals 12 residues. CDR1 MNHEY and CDR2 SMNVEV come from the germline V gene (reference sequence). The V end was cut by 6 bases, the J end by 0 bases, with 6 bases between. Naive CD8 cells lacked CD45RO, underwent positive selection for CCR7 and left out terminally differentiated effector memory CD45RA+ cells. This sample stems from a study of shared clonotypes between healthy human individuals. Study background: Per-donor plates numbered three CD4 naive, three CD4 memory, two CD8 naive and one CD8 memory. Study results and caveats: Large depth notwithstanding, sorted-subset sequencing proved incomplete by rarefaction. Richness estimates generally favored naive over memory subsets.

This TCR was sampled from a man aged 18 to 30 in good health. Input material: naive CD8+ T cells sorted from blood. The V gene is TRBV27, the J gene TRBJ2-7, with no clear D. The CDR3 DNA reads TGTGCCAGCAGGCCCTCCTCCTACGAGCAGTACTTC. Amino acids: CASRPSSYEQYF.